This T cell receptor beta chain is from a study of T cells in Graves' hyperthyroidism and ophthalmopathy. Findings of the study overall: Among clonotypes expanded in thyroid above 0.001, most were also found in blood. Before onset, by a median of around six months, the model predicted ophthalmopathy.

This clonotype was seen at least ten times. No antigen is known for it. Among the patients, aged 18 to 65, hyperthyroidism was newly diagnosed and had lasted under 2 months. Uncontrolled infection, other autoimmune disease, pregnancy or lactation barred patients from enrollment. Amplified TCR beta CDR3 regions derived from RNA transcripts. HTBI primers were employed in a first-round RT-PCR of the TCR CDR3. MiXCR, applied by TCRdb to the multiplex PCR reads, yields one record per CDR3 protein. The repertoire holds about 710,000 distinct CDR3 sequences, with roughly 15% as singletons. The TCR originated in a man aged 18 to 35 with Graves' hyperthyroidism. Sequencing was carried out using blood.

CDR3 nucleotides: TGTGCCAGCAGCTTAGGGAGGGAGAATGAGCAGTTCTTC. Translating gives CASSLGRENEQFF. The rearrangement links TRBV5-6 to TRBJ2-1, with TRBD2 matching over 7 bases. With V trimmed by 2 bases and J by 7 bases, 3 bases remained unmatched. Germline assignment: CDR1 SGHDT and CDR2 YYEEEE. CDR3 length: 13 amino acids. The entire variable domain, with the rest obtained from reference TRBV5-6 and TRBJ2-1, is as follows: DAGVTQSPTHLIKTRGQQVTLRCSPKSGHDTVSWYQQALGQGPQFIFQYYEEEERQRGNFPDRFSGHQFPNYSSELNVNALLLGDSALYLCASSLGRENEQFFGPGTRLTVL.